This entry lists 20 T cell receptor beta chains sequenced from one sample in a study of cytomegalovirus exposure and HLA in healthy donors. The PCR employed 60 Vbeta primers together with 13 Jbeta primers. The method was immunoSEQ multiplex PCR; TCRdb's version includes in-frame clones alone and lacks a portion of them. Of 100,000 to 150,000 clones in the sample, about three quarters were seen once. The sample was PBMCs. The receptors originated from a human donor in good health.

This clone showed up just a few times. The rearrangement joins TRBV28 to TRBJ2-7; D remains unclear. V lost 8 bases and J 0 bases, leaving 20 bases between the germline ends. From germline, CDR1 is MDHEN and CDR2 SYDVKM. The CDR3 extends over 16 amino acids. The CDR3, as DNA: TGTGCCAGCTTAGACGGTAGAAGCCCAGGCTCCTACGAGCAGTACTTC. Translation gives CASLDGRSPGSYEQYF.

The chain carries TRBV28 and TRBJ2-2, with TRBD2 as a possible D gene (5 bases). V lost 3 bases, J lost 1 base, and 12 bases lay in between. Germline V gene data show CDR1 as MDHEN and CDR2 as SYDVKM. The CDR3 is made up of 16 amino acids. CDR3 bases: TGTGCCAGCAGTTTTGTCCGGGGAAGGAACACCGGGGAGCTGTTTTTT. Protein: CASSFVRGRNTGELFF.

The count of this clone is one. The chain uses TRBV7-9 and TRBJ2-1, with 9 nucleotides matching TRBD2. The CDR3 has 17 amino acids. V dropped 4 bases and J dropped 6; count of bases not matched to a gene: 13. Germline lookup yields CDR1 SEHNR and CDR2 FQNEAQ (reference sequence). CDR3 sequence: CASSWASGVMGANEQFF. The CDR3 DNA sequence: TGTGCCAGCAGCTGGGCTAGCGGGGTGATGGGCGCCAATGAGCAGTTCTTC.

The chain couples TRBV9 to TRBJ1-3; 7 bases are shared with TRBD1. CDR3 length: 14 amino acids. The trim removed 3 bases at V and 4 bases at J, leaving 4 bases unmatched. Germline CDR1 and CDR2: SGDLS and YYNGEE. The CDR3 DNA reads TGTGCCAGCAGCGAGACAGGGAAGGGAAACACCATATATTTT. Its translation: CASSETGKGNTIYF.

V gene TRBV5-1 combines with J gene TRBJ2-3; 8 bases are shared with TRBD1. The CDR3 is 15 amino acids. V shed 4 bases, J shed 2 bases, and the junction held 6 bases outside the gene matches. Germline loops: CDR1 SGHRS, CDR2 YFSETQ. The chain's CDR3 is CASSPRTGNTDTQYF. In nucleotides, the CDR3 is TGCGCCAGCAGCCCGCGGACAGGGAACACAGATACGCAGTATTTT.

V gene TRBV7-3 combines with J gene TRBJ2-3; D is perhaps TRBD1 (8 bases). The germline gives CDR1 SGHTA, CDR2 FQGTGA. The V gene lost 5 bases and the J gene lost 5 bases, with 17 bases spanning the gap. CDR3 length equals 15 residues. The CDR3 nucleotides read TGTGCCAGCAGCAATAACAGGGGGGGCATAGATACGCAGTATTTT. Amino acid sequence: CASSNNRGGIDTQYF. Variable domain in full (rest from reference TRBV7-3 and TRBJ2-3): GAGVSQTPSNKVTEKGKYVELRCDPISGHTALYWYRQSLGQGPEFLIYFQGTGAADDSGLPNDRFFAVRPEGSVSTLKIQRTERGDSAVYLCASSNNRGGIDTQYFGPGTRLTVL.

This clone came up a few times. The V and J genes are TRBV30 and TRBJ2-3; D is undetermined. From germline, CDR1 is GTSNPN and CDR2 SVGIG (reference sequence). The germline V and J ends were trimmed by 2 bases and 0 bases, with 6 bases remaining between them. CDR3 size: 13 residues. Written as DNA, the CDR3 is TGTGCCTGGAGTCCCCAGAGCACAGATACGCAGTATTTT. This gives the protein CAWSPQSTDTQYF.

This clone occurred a few times. The gene calls are TRBV7-2 and TRBJ1-2; D is perhaps TRBD1 (5 bases). Trimming removed 1 base at V and 8 bases at J, with 23 bases between. Per the germline V gene, CDR1 is SGHTA and CDR2 is FQGNSA. This CDR3 is 17 amino acids long. For the CDR3, the DNA is TGTGCCAGCAGCTTAGTTCCTCGGAGGGAAGGGGTGAGGGGCTACACCTTC. This gives the protein CASSLVPRREGVRGYTF.

The rearrangement uses TRBV28 and TRBJ1-1; 11 nucleotides agree with TRBD1. The V gene's germline CDR1 is MDHEN and CDR2 SYDVKM. J was trimmed by 4 bases and V by 5 bases; bases with no gene match: 18. The CDR3 contains 19 residues. The CDR3 DNA is TGTGCCAGCAGTCCAACTCTCGGGAACCCCGGGACAGGGGGCACTGAAGCTTTCTTT. Its translation: CASSPTLGNPGTGGTEAFF. The whole variable domain, remainder taken from reference TRBV28 and TRBJ1-1, is DVKVTQSSRYLVKRTGEKVFLECVQDMDHENMFWYRQDPGLGLRLIYFSYDVKMKEKGDIPEGYSVSREKKERFSLILESASTNQTSMYLCASSPTLGNPGTGGTEAFFGQGTRLTVV.

The chain is built from TRBV9 and TRBJ2-5; 10 bases align to TRBD2. This CDR3 region has 18 residues. CDR1 and CDR2 (germline): SGDLS, YYNGEE. With V trimmed by 3 bases and J by 1 base, 12 bases remained unmatched. CDR3 residues: CASSEGEGSGGFQETQYF. The CDR3 region has the DNA TGTGCCAGCAGCGAGGGGGAGGGTAGCGGGGGGTTCCAAGAGACCCAGTACTTC. Full variable domain (rest looked up from reference TRBV9 and TRBJ2-5): DSGVTQTPKHLITATGQRVTLRCSPRSGDLSVYWYQQSLDQGLQFLIQYYNGEERAKGNILERFSAQQFPDLHSELNLSSLELGDSALYFCASSEGEGSGGFQETQYFGPGTRLLVL.

In its sample, this clone was seen a few times. This chain uses TRBV6-1 with TRBJ2-3, with D possibly matching TRBD1 (5 bases). The length of the CDR3 is 14 residues. Germline V gene data show CDR1 as MNHNS and CDR2 as SASEGT. The V end was cut by 6 bases, the J end by 2 bases, with 12 bases between. The CDR3 DNA follows: TGTGCCAGCAGGGGGCAGGGATTCACAGATACGCAGTATTTT. It yields the protein CASRGQGFTDTQYF.

V is TRBV5-8 and J is TRBJ1-1; 7 bases map to TRBD1. The ends lost 3 bases at V and 2 bases at J; junction bases unmatched: 4. CDR3 length: 14 residues. Germline assignment: CDR1 SGHTS and CDR2 YDEGEE. The CDR3 sequence is CASSWGQTNTEAFF. CDR3 DNA sequence: TGTGCCAGCAGCTGGGGACAGACCAACACTGAAGCTTTCTTT.

The chain carries TRBV5-1 and TRBJ2-1; D remains unclear. CDR1 and CDR2 (germline): SGHRS, YFSETQ. This CDR3 has 14 residues. V was trimmed by 4 bases and J by 8 bases, leaving 16 bases between them. CDR3 coding DNA: TGCGCCAGCAGCCGCAGAGTAGCTGGGTATGAGCAGTTCTTC. It encodes CASSRRVAGYEQFF.

The genes are TRBV27 and TRBJ2-1, with 13 bases fitting TRBD2. With V trimmed by 4 bases and J by 2 bases, 14 bases remained unmatched. The length of the CDR3 is 20 residues. Germline V CDR1 and CDR2: MNHEY, SMNVEV (reference sequence). CDR3 sequence reads: CASSSPGLAGSRAAYNEQFF. In DNA, the CDR3 is TGTGCCAGCAGTTCCCCGGGACTAGCGGGATCCCGAGCCGCCTACAATGAGCAGTTCTTC.

The chain couples TRBV11-2 to TRBJ1-3; D not certain. Between the trimmed V and J ends, which lost 0 bases and 0 bases, there was a span of 3 bases. The CDR3 has 14 amino acids. Germline CDR1 and CDR2: SGHAT and FQNNGV. The CDR3 sequence: CASSLDLSGNTIYF. CDR3 coding DNA: TGTGCCAGCAGCTTAGACCTCTCTGGAAACACCATATATTTT.

This chain connects TRBV5-4 to TRBJ1-2; 7 nucleotides align to TRBD1. The CDR3 covers 14 residues. The V gene's germline CDR1 is SGHNT and CDR2 YYREEE (reference sequence). With 3 bases clipped from V and 4 bases from J, the junction kept 6 bases outside the gene matches. The CDR3 sequence is CASSSTGAPYGYTF. The CDR3 DNA sequence: TGTGCCAGCAGCTCTACAGGGGCTCCCTATGGCTACACCTTC.

CDR3: CASSRGTLSSTDTQYF. The CDR3 nucleotides read TGTGCCAGCAGTAGAGGAACATTGTCTAGCACAGATACGCAGTATTTT. The chain joins TRBV27 to TRBJ2-3; D not resolved. This CDR3 has 16 amino acids. The ends were cut back, 5 bases at V and 0 bases at J, with 15 bases in the middle. From germline, CDR1 is MNHEY and CDR2 SMNVEV (reference sequence).

Concerning this clone itself: At one end the junction does not follow the germline gene, possibly because of a read error. This chain links TRBV7-9 with TRBJ2-1; 9 bases match TRBD2. The CDR3 runs to 16 residues. Germline-derived CDR1 and CDR2 are SEHNR and FQNEAQ (reference sequence). The CDR3 sequence: CSSSNPSSGDLGEQFF. CDR3 bases: TGTTCCAGCAGCAACCCCTCTAGCGGGGACCTCGGTGAGCAGTTCTTC.

V and J are TRBV11-1 and TRBJ2-3; TRBD2 matches at 9 bases. Germline V gene sequence: CDR1 SGHAT, CDR2 FQDESV (reference sequence). This CDR3 has 16 residues. V shed 2 bases, J shed 5 bases, and the junction held 8 bases outside the gene matches. The CDR3 here is CASSLSPSSGIDTQYF. As DNA, the CDR3 is TGTGCCAGCAGCTTATCCCCGTCTAGCGGGATAGATACGCAGTATTTT.

J is TRBJ1-1 and V is TRBV6-5, with D hard to call. V shed 7 bases and J shed 4 bases, with 19 bases lying between them. The CDR3 consists of 15 residues. Germline loops: CDR1 MNHEY, CDR2 SVGAGI. The CDR3 DNA follows: TGTGCCAGCACCGACCTACAAGCAAGGAGCACTGAAGCTTTCTTT. Its protein product is CASTDLQARSTEAFF.